These 17 T cell receptor beta chains were sequenced from one sample in a study of beta chain features in type 1 diabetes. The investigators reverse transcribed all of the isolated RNA, so they sequenced expressed TCRB transcripts. Clones were sequenced by immunoSEQ multiplex PCR, and TCRdb holds only the in-frame ones, with some missing. The data show 130,000 to 150,000 clones, around 8.7% seen once. The sample taken for sequencing was central memory CD4+ T cells from blood. These receptors originate from a man younger than 30 in good health.

The J gene is TRBJ2-6, the V gene TRBV27; D may be TRBD1 (6 bases). Trimming took off 6 bases at V and 2 bases at J, with 11 bases between the two ends. Germline V gene sequence: CDR1 MNHEY, CDR2 SMNVEV (reference sequence). The CDR3 totals 15 residues. The CDR3 reads CASRTPGAGANVLTF. The CDR3 DNA reads as TGTGCCAGCAGAACCCCAGGGGCTGGGGCCAACGTCCTGACTTTC.

The rearrangement uses TRBV5-5 and TRBJ2-5; tentatively, D is TRBD2 (6 bases). The CDR3 totals 12 residues. CDR1 and CDR2 from the germline V gene are SGHKS and YYEKEE (reference sequence). Trimming stripped 4 bases from V and 7 bases from J, with 11 bases between. CDR3 amino acids: CASSRVEGTQYF. The CDR3 DNA is TGTGCCAGCAGCCGAGTGGAGGGGACCCAGTACTTC. Full variable domain (missing parts from reference TRBV5-5 and TRBJ2-5): DAGVTQSPTHLIKTRGQQVTLRCSPISGHKSVSWYQQVLGQGPQFIFQYYEKEERGRGNFPDRFSARQFPNYSSELNVNALLLGDSALYLCASSRVEGTQYFGPGTRLLVL.

Only a few counts were recorded for this clone. This chain uses TRBV28 with TRBJ2-7, with TRBD2 identical over 8 bases. Looked up from germline, CDR1 is MDHEN and CDR2 is SYDVKM. This CDR3 comprises 13 residues. Trimming took 8 bases from V and 4 from J; bases not matched to a gene: 7. CDR3 region: CASASGGRYEQYF. The CDR3 DNA reads as TGTGCCAGCGCGAGCGGGGGCCGGTACGAGCAGTACTTC.

There are a few counts of this clone. This sequence joins TRBV6-5 and TRBJ2-5; D not certain. CDR1 MNHEY and CDR2 SVGAGI come from the germline V gene. The CDR3 runs to 12 residues. Trimming removed 4 bases from V and 5 bases from J, with 8 bases in between. The CDR3 nucleotides read TGTGCCAGCAGTTCTATCGGGGAGACCCAGTACTTC. Its translation: CASSSIGETQYF.

This chain's CDR3 is CASSIWRREGYNEQFF. In nucleotides, the CDR3 is TGTGCCAGTAGTATATGGCGCAGGGAGGGGTACAATGAGCAGTTCTTC. The chain joins TRBV19 to TRBJ2-1; 7 bases align to TRBD2. The length of the CDR3 is 16 residues. The V gene's germline CDR1 is LNHDA and CDR2 SQIVND (reference sequence). V dropped 2 bases and J dropped 4; count of bases not matched to a gene: 8.

The CDR3 DNA reads as TGTGCCAGCAGTTACGGGCTAGCGAGAGAGACCCAGTACTTC. Its translation is CASSYGLARETQYF. The chain carries TRBV6-5 and TRBJ2-5; the D gene is possibly TRBD2 (6 bases). CDR1 and CDR2 from the germline V gene are MNHEY and SVGAGI. This CDR3 comprises 14 residues. Trimming shortened V by 2 bases and J by 4 bases, and 11 bases separated the two germline ends.

Only a few counts were recorded for this clone. This chain links TRBV28 with TRBJ2-7; maybe TRBD2 (5 bases). V was pared by 2 bases and J by 4 bases, with 15 bases between. Germline-derived CDR1 and CDR2 are MDHEN and SYDVKM. The CDR3 loop spans 15 amino acids. This CDR3 reads CASSLGDYVGYEQYF. The CDR3 nucleotides are TGTGCCAGCAGTTTAGGTGACTATGTGGGTTACGAGCAGTACTTC.

CDR3 DNA: TGTGCCAGCAGCTCGGGGGGTGGCGGGGAGCTGTTTTTT. This codes for CASSSGGGGELFF. The V call is TRBV7-3, the J call TRBJ2-2; 7 nucleotides align to TRBD2. J was trimmed by 7 bases and V by 4 bases; bases with no gene match: 3. Germline V gene lookup returns CDR1 SGHTA and CDR2 FQGTGA. CDR3 length: 13 amino acids.

The sample holds a few counts of this clone. This chain uses TRBV28 with TRBJ1-2; 7 nucleotides agree with TRBD1. Looked up from germline, CDR1 is MDHEN and CDR2 is SYDVKM. This CDR3 comprises 13 residues. V was clipped by 3 bases and J by 3 bases; unmatched bases: 1. The CDR3: CASSLGTDYGYTF. In DNA form, the CDR3 reads TGTGCCAGCAGTTTGGGGACAGACTATGGCTACACCTTC.

This clone came up many times. The chain links TRBV14 to TRBJ2-2, with D uncertain. Between the trimmed V and J ends, which lost 2 bases and 5 bases, there was a span of 6 bases. The V gene's germline CDR1 is SGHDN and CDR2 FVKESK. The CDR3 has 13 amino acids. CDR3 in DNA: TGTGCCAGCAGCCAATCGGTTACCGGGGAGCTGTTTTTT. This encodes CASSQSVTGELFF.

The sample holds a few counts of this clone. The gene calls are TRBV4-1 and TRBJ2-7; TRBD1 agrees at 10 bases. Trimming at V came to 4 bases and at J to 4 bases, leaving 16 bases not matched to a gene. The CDR3 sequence is 18 residues long. The V gene's germline CDR1 is MGHRA and CDR2 YSYEKL. The DNA of the CDR3 is TGCGCCAGCAGCCGAGACTCGCGCGGGACAGGGGTCCAGTACGAGCAGTACTTC. Translated: CASSRDSRGTGVQYEQYF.

This clone appeared a few times. This chain links TRBV10-1 with TRBJ2-1; weak D call: TRBD2 (5 bases). Germline values: CDR1 WNHNN, CDR2 SYGVQD (reference sequence). Between the trimmed V and J ends, which lost 3 bases and 7 bases, there was a span of 13 bases. This CDR3 is 14 amino acids long. The CDR3: CASSDRLAGNEQFF. CDR3 coding DNA: TGCGCCAGCAGTGATAGGCTAGCCGGGAATGAGCAGTTCTTC.

This clone has just a few counts. This sequence joins TRBV18 and TRBJ1-5; possibly TRBD1 for D (6 bases). Per germline, CDR1 KGHSH and CDR2 LQKENI. There are 15 residues in the CDR3. The germline V and J ends were trimmed by 0 bases and 4 bases, with 10 bases remaining between them. This chain's CDR3 is CASSPPGTRNQPQHF. The DNA of the CDR3 is TGTGCCAGCTCACCACCTGGGACACGGAATCAGCCCCAGCATTTT.

The CDR3 loop is CASSGGLNEQFF. CDR3 coding DNA: TGCGCCAGCTCGGGGGGGCTAAATGAGCAGTTCTTC. The V gene is TRBV5-1, the J gene TRBJ2-1, with 8 bases matching TRBD2. The J segment lost 7 bases and the V segment lost 7 bases, leaving 4 bases of the junction unmatched. The CDR3 consists of 12 residues. Germline CDR1 is SGHRS and CDR2 is YFSETQ.

This chain connects TRBV4-1 to TRBJ1-2; tentatively, D is TRBD1 (5 bases). Deletions cut 4 bases from V and 6 bases from J, with 15 bases between. The V gene's germline CDR1 is MGHRA and CDR2 YSYEKL. CDR3 length: 14 residues. CDR3: CASSPSQGSDGYTF. The CDR3 nucleotides read TGCGCCAGCAGCCCATCCCAGGGATCGGATGGCTACACCTTC.

This clone was counted at least ten times. The chain links TRBV5-1 to TRBJ2-1; 7 bases map to TRBD1. Germline V CDR1 and CDR2: SGHRS, YFSETQ. The CDR3 has 13 residues. V gave up 4 bases and J gave up 9 bases; unmatched junction bases: 7. The CDR3: CASSSRQGPEQFF. CDR3 bases: TGCGCCAGCAGCAGCAGACAGGGTCCTGAGCAGTTCTTC.

This chain links TRBV10-3 with TRBJ1-2; TRBD1 agrees at 12 bases. Germline V gene data show CDR1 as ENHRY and CDR2 as SYGVKD. V lost 6 bases to trimming and J lost 2 bases; unmatched junction nucleotides: 4. CDR3 length: 15 amino acids. The CDR3 coding sequence is TGTGCCATCAGCTCGGGACAGGGGGCGAACTATGGCTACACCTTC. It yields the protein CAISSGQGANYGYTF.